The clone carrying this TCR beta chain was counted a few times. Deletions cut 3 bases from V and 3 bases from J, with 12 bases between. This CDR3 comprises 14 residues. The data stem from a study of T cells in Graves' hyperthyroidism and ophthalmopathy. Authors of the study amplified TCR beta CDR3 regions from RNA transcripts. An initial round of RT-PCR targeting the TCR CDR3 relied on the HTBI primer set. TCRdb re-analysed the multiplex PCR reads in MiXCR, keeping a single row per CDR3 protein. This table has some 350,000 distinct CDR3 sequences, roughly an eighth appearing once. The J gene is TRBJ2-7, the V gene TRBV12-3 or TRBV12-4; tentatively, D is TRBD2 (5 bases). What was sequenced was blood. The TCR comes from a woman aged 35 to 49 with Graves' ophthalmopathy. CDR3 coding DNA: TGTGCCAGCAGTTTGAGCGGCGCCGGCTACGAGCAGTACTTC. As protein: CASSLSGAGYEQYF.